These T cell receptor beta chains were read from a single sample in a study of response to subunit inactivated influenza vaccine. TCRdb analysed the RT-PCR reads with MiXCR anew, one entry per CDR3 protein. The sample records under 200,000 distinct CDR3 sequences, roughly a tenth being singletons. Sequencing used non-naive T cells sorted from PBMCs, obtained 45 days after vaccination. These TCRs come from a man between 45 and 60 years old who received an inactivated influenza vaccine. CDR3s leave out the opening cysteine and the closing phenylalanine or tryptophan.

V	J	CDR3
TRBV7-2	TRBJ2-7	ASSIQDRDEQY
TRBV14	TRBJ2-4	ASSLWDRGIQY
TRBV4-1	TRBJ1-4	ASSQTFLGSTPNEKLF
TRBV20-1	TRBJ2-3	SAGRTSGSRNTQY
TRBV7-9	TRBJ2-3	ASSLVTGTGTDTQY
TRBV11-3	TRBJ2-2	ASSPRSGTGELF
TRBV5-1	TRBJ1-2	ASSPGLYGYT
TRBV28	TRBJ2-2	ASSFIQAGELF
TRBV11-2	TRBJ2-7	ASSFGRRSHDEQY
TRBV20-1	TRBJ2-1	SADTGLAGAGAYNEQF
TRBV4-2	TRBJ2-4	ASSQDYGLADIQY
TRBV5-1	TRBJ2-1	ASSWPNSYNEQF
TRBV9	TRBJ2-1	ASSVATGGRGHEQF
TRBV7-2	TRBJ2-1	ASSSPQENEQF
TRBV3-1	TRBJ1-4	ASSQGEGGEKLF
TRBV20-1	TRBJ2-1	SASGDSYNEQF
TRBV7-9	TRBJ2-7	ASSGKRDRSYEQY
TRBV30	TRBJ2-7	AWGLQGGSEY
TRBV15	TRBJ2-5	ATSTGVRETQY
TRBV2	TRBJ2-7	ASSEGGDGYYEQY
TRBV6-2/TRBV6-3	TRBJ2-3	ASGSGELVTDTQY
TRBV6-1	TRBJ1-5	ASSEALTGNQPQH
TRBV28	TRBJ1-2	ASRTPTGSLGGYT
TRBV11-2	TRBJ2-7	ASSSLRQRPSYEQY
TRBV5-6	TRBJ1-4	ASSQTQGPNEKLF
TRBV27	TRBJ2-1	ASSFPSGREAYNEQF
TRBV15	TRBJ2-6	ATSRDVSGANVLT